This T cell receptor (beta chain) appears in the sequencing data of a study of T-cell reconstitution after alpha-beta-depleted transplantation in children. Whole-study results and caveats: Fresh T-cell production supplied most of the T-cell counts and diversity seen one year after transplant. Reportedly, only several hundred clones from non-depleted graft cells drove alpha-beta T-cell counts at about two months. Surviving recipient T cells and thymic progenitors accounted for the high day-60 TCRbeta diversity observed in some patients.

Unique molecular identifiers were incorporated when the TCRbeta library was constructed. TCRdb called the PCR reads again in MiXCR, with one record for every CDR3 protein. The sample lists some 150,000 distinct CDR3 sequences; roughly 8.8% were seen once. Comment on this clonotype: The antigen is not known.

Per germline, CDR1 SGHAT and CDR2 FQNNGV. Unmatched junction bases numbered 7, after V lost 1 base and J lost 7 bases. This CDR3 spans 16 amino acids. The sample in question was PBMCs, mostly from graft donor cells, obtained 180 days after TCRalphabeta/CD19-depleted stem cell transplant. This sequence was found in a female patient younger than 10 who had a stem cell transplant for congenital amegakaryocytic thrombocytopenia, so the T cells may come from the graft donor. The rearrangement joins TRBV11-2 to TRBJ2-5; TRBD1 agrees at 12 bases. CDR3 in amino acids: CASSLVGTGGVGTQYF. Written as DNA, the CDR3 is TGTGCCAGCAGCTTAGTTGGGACAGGGGGCGTTGGGACCCAGTACTTC.